Listed below are T cell receptor beta chains from one sample, sequenced in a study of T cells after yellow fever vaccination. TCRdb passed the 5' RACE reads through MiXCR, listing each CDR3 protein once. Altogether about 300,000 distinct CDR3 sequences are present, around 8.6% being singletons, with the ten largest covering around 3.5%. Sequencing was performed on CD4+ T cells sorted from PBMCs, taken 5 days after the yellow fever booster vaccination. Receptors originate from a man aged 18-30 years who received the YFV17D yellow fever vaccine. Both conserved end residues are part of each CDR3. Fields, in order: D gene, clone size, J gene, V gene, CDR3 DNA, CDR3 protein. D genes are given only for firm matches. A row's size may be missing; if present it is once, few, many or a size class.

>-|few|TRBJ2-1|TRBV6-1
TGTGCCAGCAGTCCGCTCTGGGGGTCCTACAATGAGCAGTTCTTC
CASSPLWGSYNEQFF
>-|many|TRBJ1-5|TRBV28
TGTGCCAGCAGTTTGAGCCAGGGGTATCAGCCCCAGCATTTT
CASSLSQGYQPQHF
>TRBD1|-|TRBJ2-1|TRBV7-8
TGTGCCAGCAGCACAACCGGGACAGGTCTGGGTGAGCAGTTCTTC
CASSTTGTGLGEQFF
>-|-|TRBJ2-3|TRBV15
TGTGCCACCAGCGGCGGGACCGCCTCAGATACGCAGTATTTT
CATSGGTASDTQYF
>-|few|TRBJ2-1|TRBV7-9
TGTGCCAGCACCCCGGTGGTCTCGGAAAATGAGCAGTTCTTC
CASTPVVSENEQFF
>-|-|TRBJ2-7|TRBV6-5
TGTGCCAGCAGAAAGGGTCTCTGGAGCTCCTACGAGCAGTACTTC
CASRKGLWSSYEQYF
>-|-|TRBJ1-6|TRBV9
TGTGCCAGCAGCGCCGGGGGGGCCTCCGGGTATAATTCACCCCTCCACTTT
CASSAGGASGYNSPLHF
>TRBD2|-|TRBJ2-5|TRBV7-9
TGTGCCAGCAGCTTACTAGCGGTCCAAGAGACCCAGTACTTC
CASSLLAVQETQYF
>TRBD1|-|TRBJ2-2|TRBV20-1
TGCAGTGCTAGAGTTCCCGGGACAGGGAGGACCGGGGAGCTGTTTTTT
CSARVPGTGRTGELFF
>-|-|TRBJ2-4|TRBV20-1
TGCAGTGCTAGTTTCCTAGCCAAAAACATTCAGTACTTC
CSASFLAKNIQYF
>-|few|TRBJ2-5|TRBV20-1
TGCAGTGCTCGGTGGGAGACTCCGCTGACCCAGTACTTC
CSARWETPLTQYF